One sample yielded the 8 T cell receptor beta chains listed below, sequenced in a study of graft-versus-host responses after intestinal transplantation. These receptors lack a known antigen. The assay was immunoSEQ multiplex PCR, and TCRdb's table has in-frame clones only and misses some. The profile covers more than 95,000 clones, with more than 85% appearing a single time and approximately 1% taken by the ten largest. The sample consisted of unstimulated CD4+ T cells sorted from spleen or lymph node cells, taken before intestinal transplant. All receptors derive from a human donor who received an intestinal transplant.

This chain joins TRBV10-3 and TRBJ2-5, with D possibly TRBD1 on 5 matching bases. CDR3 length: 13 amino acids. In germline, CDR1 is ENHRY, CDR2 SYGVKD. Deletions cut 4 bases from V and 2 bases from J, with 8 bases between. The CDR3 protein is CAISANRQETQYF. The CDR3 DNA reads TGTGCCATCAGTGCAAACAGGCAAGAGACCCAGTACTTC.

V is TRBV27 and J is TRBJ1-1, with D tentatively TRBD1 (6 bases). The V and J ends lost 1 base and 0 bases respectively, with 15 bases between them. Germline V lookup: CDR1 MNHEY, CDR2 SMNVEV (reference sequence). The CDR3 length is 17 residues. CDR3 bases: TGTGCCAGCAGTTTATGGGCAGGGGAGGGGGTGAACACTGAAGCTTTCTTT. Encoded protein: CASSLWAGEGVNTEAFF.

The chain is built from TRBV5-1 and TRBJ2-7, with a tentative D call TRBD2 (6 bases). The germline V gene has CDR1 SGHRS and CDR2 YFSETQ. This CDR3 spans 14 amino acids. V lost 1 base and J lost 0, with 8 bases in between. The CDR3 loop reads CASSLSGFSYEQYF. In nucleotides, the CDR3 is TGCGCCAGCAGCTTGAGCGGGTTCTCCTACGAGCAGTACTTC.

The chain links TRBV6-1 to TRBJ2-1, with a tentative D call TRBD1 (6 bases). CDR1 and CDR2 from the germline V gene are MNHNS and SASEGT. This CDR3 spans 15 amino acids. V was clipped by 6 bases and J by 7 bases, with 19 bases between them. The chain's CDR3 is CASRLGTQEWNEQFF. In DNA, the CDR3 is TGTGCCAGCAGACTCGGGACACAAGAATGGAATGAGCAGTTCTTC.

The rearrangement uses TRBV5-4 and TRBJ2-3; no clear D. The CDR3 is 15 amino acids. Trimming left V 1 base short and J 2 bases short, with 11 bases between. Germline V CDR1 and CDR2: SGHNT, YYREEE (reference sequence). The CDR3 sequence is CASSLRTGNTDTQYF. The CDR3 nucleotides read TGTGCCAGCAGCTTGCGAACTGGAAACACAGATACGCAGTATTTT.

The rearrangement joins TRBV29-1 to TRBJ1-1, with D perhaps matching TRBD1 (6 bases). V shed 6 bases and J shed 4 bases, with 18 bases lying between them. CDR1 is SQVTM and CDR2 is ANQGSEA in the germline V gene. The length of the CDR3 is 14 residues. The CDR3: CSVESGRGVTEAFF. The CDR3 DNA is TGCAGCGTCGAGAGCGGCAGGGGAGTCACTGAAGCTTTCTTT.

The V gene is TRBV4-2, the J gene TRBJ2-5; the D is unclear. V was clipped by 1 base and J by 2 bases, with 8 bases between them. This CDR3 has 14 amino acids. The V gene's germline CDR1 is LGHNA and CDR2 YNFKEQ. The CDR3 reads CASSQVSGQETQYF. The CDR3 DNA sequence: TGTGCCAGCAGCCAAGTATCCGGGCAAGAGACCCAGTACTTC.

This sequence joins TRBV5-1 and TRBJ2-1; TRBD1 aligns across 7 bases. Germline lookup yields CDR1 SGHRS and CDR2 YFSETQ. The ends lost 4 bases at V and 1 base at J; junction bases unmatched: 20. This CDR3 has 20 residues. CDR3 nucleotides: TGCGCCAGCAGCCCGTACAACCGGGACAGACCAAACCTATCCTACAATGAGCAGTTCTTC. It yields the protein CASSPYNRDRPNLSYNEQFF.